The 27 T cell receptor beta chains in this list originate from one sample, sequenced in a study of shared clonotypes between healthy human individuals. Cells designated naive CD8 were CD45RO-negative and were positively selected for CCR7, with terminally differentiated effector memory CD45RA+ cells excluded. The repertoire was sequenced with immunoSEQ multiplex PCR; TCRdb's copy has only in-frame clones and lacks some. The profile shows some 580,000 clones, roughly 98% of them singletons. The sample consisted of naive CD8+ T cells sorted from blood. All receptors derive from a man aged 25 to 40 in good health.

CDR3 region: CASSFIALAGEQFF. The DNA of the CDR3 is TGTGCCAGCAGTTTTATCGCGCTAGCGGGTGAGCAGTTCTTC. The genes are TRBV6-6 and TRBJ2-1; 8 bases align to TRBD2. With 4 bases clipped from V and 9 bases from J, the junction kept 8 bases outside the gene matches. Per germline, CDR1 MNHNY and CDR2 SVGAGI (reference sequence). The CDR3 spans 14 residues.

This chain uses TRBV5-1 with TRBJ2-7; maybe TRBD1 (5 bases). The ends were cut back, 4 bases at V and 3 bases at J, with 20 bases in the middle. Germline CDR1 is SGHRS and CDR2 is YFSETQ. The CDR3 runs to 16 residues. Here the CDR3 reads CASSPVGSGSYYEQYF. The CDR3 bases are TGCGCCAGCAGCCCGGTCGGGTCAGGGTCGTACTACGAGCAGTACTTC.

A note on this clone: Additional DNA sequences in this sample encode the identical CDR3. The J gene is TRBJ2-7, the V gene TRBV28; 10 nucleotides line up with TRBD2. Germline V lookup: CDR1 MDHEN, CDR2 SYDVKM. The CDR3 is 15 amino acids. Trimming cost V 5 bases and J 1 base; bases outside gene matches: 5. The CDR3 spells CASSARTSGSYEQYF. The CDR3 nucleotides are TGTGCCAGCAGTGCCCGGACTAGCGGTTCCTACGAGCAGTACTTC.

This chain joins TRBV27 and TRBJ2-3; D is possibly TRBD2 (6 bases). The CDR3 has 15 residues. V lost 1 base and J lost 2, with 10 bases in between. Germline V gene data show CDR1 as MNHEY and CDR2 as SMNVEV (reference sequence). Written as DNA, the CDR3 is TGTGCCAGCAGTTTATACGCGGGGACCACAGATACGCAGTATTTT. This translates into CASSLYAGTTDTQYF.

The chain is built from TRBV11-2 and TRBJ2-7; D possibly matches TRBD1 or TRBD2 (6 bases each). V dropped 5 bases and J dropped 4 bases, with 15 bases sitting between them. The CDR3 has 14 amino acids. Germline-derived CDR1 and CDR2 are SGHAT and FQNNGV. The CDR3 nucleotides are TGTGCCAGCAGCCTGGGGGGCGGGTTATACGAGCAGTACTTC. It is translated as CASSLGGGLYEQYF.

This chain's CDR3 is CATSGIQATLYNEQFF. CDR3 DNA: TGTGCCACCAGCGGAATCCAGGCGACCCTCTACAATGAGCAGTTCTTC. V and J are TRBV15 and TRBJ2-1; no clear D. The CDR3 runs 16 residues. Germline values: CDR1 LNHNV, CDR2 YYDKDF (reference sequence). Deletions cut 5 bases from V and 3 bases from J, with 17 bases between.

This chain links TRBV27 with TRBJ2-7; 8 bases line up with TRBD2. Germline loops: CDR1 MNHEY, CDR2 SMNVEV (reference sequence). With V trimmed by 6 bases and J by 0 bases, 7 bases remained unmatched. The CDR3 is 15 residues long. The CDR3 DNA reads TGTGCCAGCAGCTTTTGGAGCGGGGGCTCCTACGAGCAGTACTTC. Protein: CASSFWSGGSYEQYF.

The CDR3 loop reads CASSLDGAEKAYEQYF. The CDR3 nucleotides are TGTGCCAGCAGCTTAGACGGGGCCGAGAAGGCCTACGAGCAGTACTTC. V and J are TRBV7-9 and TRBJ2-7; the D call may be TRBD1 or TRBD2 (5 bases each). Trimming stripped 1 base from V and 2 bases from J, with 15 bases between. Per germline, CDR1 SEHNR and CDR2 FQNEAQ (reference sequence). The CDR3 sequence is 16 residues long.

V is TRBV6-6 and J is TRBJ2-7; maybe TRBD1 (5 bases). V was shortened by 6 bases and J by 2 bases, with 20 bases between the two germline ends. The CDR3 consists of 16 residues. Germline loops: CDR1 MNHNY, CDR2 SVGAGI (reference sequence). The CDR3 loop reads CASRQGRVSTPYEQYF. The CDR3 DNA reads as TGTGCCAGCAGGCAAGGCAGGGTCTCCACCCCCTACGAGCAGTACTTC.

The chain carries TRBV28 and TRBJ2-2; TRBD1 matches at 8 bases. CDR1 is MDHEN, CDR2 SYDVKM, per germline. V lost 5 bases to trimming and J lost 7 bases; unmatched junction nucleotides: 21. The CDR3 extends over 19 amino acids. CDR3 sequence (DNA): TGTGCCAGCAGTAAATGGCCGGGACAGGCCAACCTAAGGTTCGGGGAGCTGTTTTTT. Its translation is CASSKWPGQANLRFGELFF. The full variable domain, in which reference TRBV28 and TRBJ2-2 provide the parts outside the CDR3, is DVKVTQSSRYLVKRTGEKVFLECVQDMDHENMFWYRQDPGLGLRLIYFSYDVKMKEKGDIPEGYSVSREKKERFSLILESASTNQTSMYLCASSKWPGQANLRFGELFFGEGSRLTVL.

The chain uses TRBV14 and TRBJ1-2; 8 nucleotides agree with TRBD1. Germline-derived CDR1 and CDR2 are SGHDN and FVKESK. This CDR3 has 14 residues. Trimming at V came to 3 bases and at J to 4 bases, leaving 4 bases not matched to a gene. The CDR3 DNA is TGTGCCAGCAGCCACAGGACAGGGCCCTATGGCTACACCTTC. It yields the protein CASSHRTGPYGYTF.

A single count supports this clone. This rearrangement joins TRBV6-5 to TRBJ2-7; D unclear. This CDR3 is 11 amino acids long. CDR1 and CDR2 (germline): MNHEY, SVGAGI. Trimming removed 10 bases at V and 4 bases at J, with 11 bases between. CDR3 nucleotide sequence: TGTGCCACCGCTACAGAATACGAGCAGTACTTC. Its translation is CATATEYEQYF.

This clone occurred once. The V call is TRBV4-1, the J call TRBJ2-1, with 7 positions matching TRBD2. Germline V gives CDR1 MGHRA, CDR2 YSYEKL. The V segment lost 0 bases and the J segment 2 bases; nucleotides outside the gene matches: 4. CDR3 size: 16 residues. CDR3 in DNA: TGCGCCAGCAGCCAAGATGAGCGGGATCCCTACAATGAGCAGTTCTTC. It encodes CASSQDERDPYNEQFF.

The genes are TRBV28 and TRBJ2-3, with D tentatively TRBD2 (6 bases). V lost 6 bases, J lost 3 bases, and 13 bases lay in between. CDR1 and CDR2 from the germline V gene are MDHEN and SYDVKM. CDR3 length: 14 residues. Here the CDR3 reads CASRPSAGTDTQYF. The CDR3 bases are TGTGCCAGCAGACCTTCGGCGGGGACAGATACGCAGTATTTT.

V usage is TRBV30 and J usage is TRBJ1-1; D gene unclear. V was shortened by 3 bases and J by 3 bases, with 11 bases between the two germline ends. This CDR3 is built from 13 residues. Germline CDR1 is GTSNPN and CDR2 is SVGIG (reference sequence). The CDR3 bases are TGTGCCTGGAGCCCCATAGGAGACACTGAAGCTTTCTTT. Protein: CAWSPIGDTEAFF. The entire variable domain, with the rest obtained from reference TRBV30 and TRBJ1-1, is as follows: SQTIHQWPATLVQPVGSPLSLECTVEGTSNPNLYWYRQAAGRGLQLLFYSVGIGQISSEVPQNLSASRPQDRQFILSSKKLLLSDSGFYLCAWSPIGDTEAFFGQGTRLTVV.

V gene TRBV9 combines with J gene TRBJ2-7; D might be TRBD1 or TRBD2, each matching 5 bases. V was cut by 4 bases and J by 3 bases, with 11 bases left in between. CDR3 length equals 13 residues. Germline loops: CDR1 SGDLS, CDR2 YYNGEE. The CDR3 region is CASSPGTRYEQYF. CDR3 sequence (DNA): TGTGCCAGCAGCCCGGGGACCCGCTACGAGCAGTACTTC.

The chain recombines TRBV28 with TRBJ1-1; a possible D gene is TRBD1 (5 bases). V was trimmed by 6 bases and J by 1 base, leaving 9 bases between them. The CDR3 has 13 amino acids. CDR1 is MDHEN and CDR2 is SYDVKM in the germline V gene. CDR3 in amino acids: CASRITGNTEAFF. The CDR3 nucleotides read TGTGCCAGCAGGATAACAGGGAACACTGAAGCTTTCTTT.

To note about this clone: A read error may produce the germline difference seen at one junction end. The chain links TRBV7-7 to TRBJ2-2; D may match TRBD1 or TRBD2 (5 bases each). Germline V gene sequence: CDR1 SSHAT, CDR2 FNYEAQ (reference sequence). CDR3 length: 15 amino acids. CDR3 sequence: CASSKGTPNTGELFF. CDR3 DNA sequence: TGTGCTAGCAGCAAAGGGACCCCTAACACCGGGGAGCTGTTTTTT.

The rearrangement uses TRBV2 and TRBJ2-7, with D unclear. The CDR3 is made up of 13 amino acids. V was shortened by 0 bases and J by 7 bases, with 10 bases between the two germline ends. Germline CDR1 is SNHLY and CDR2 is FYNNEI. The CDR3 reads CASSEAGPGEQYF. Here the CDR3 DNA reads TGTGCCAGCAGTGAAGCGGGTCCTGGGGAGCAGTACTTC.

The chain combines TRBV27 with TRBJ1-2, with TRBD1 matching 7 bases. With 8 bases clipped from V and 7 bases from J, the junction kept 7 bases outside the gene matches. The CDR3 has 12 amino acids. Germline loops: CDR1 MNHEY, CDR2 SMNVEV (reference sequence). DNA for the CDR3: TGTGCCAGCCGACAGGGTTTGCTTGGCTACACCTTC. It specifies CASRQGLLGYTF.

V is TRBV11-2 and J is TRBJ1-2; 9 positions agree with TRBD1. Trimming at V came to 0 bases and at J to 6 bases, leaving 2 bases not matched to a gene. This CDR3 region has 14 residues. Germline V gene data show CDR1 as SGHAT and CDR2 as FQNNGV. CDR3 sequence: CASSLDGTGNGYTF. CDR3 coding DNA: TGTGCCAGCAGCTTAGACGGGACAGGGAATGGCTACACCTTC.

This chain connects TRBV27 to TRBJ1-1; D possibly corresponds to TRBD1 (5 bases). This CDR3 region has 14 residues. Trimming stripped 6 bases from V and 4 bases from J, with 15 bases between. The germline CDR1 and CDR2 sequences are MNHEY and SMNVEV (reference sequence). The CDR3 DNA follows: TGTGCCAGCAGGCTGGGAGGGGCTGGCACTGAAGCTTTCTTT. Its protein product is CASRLGGAGTEAFF.

The chain combines TRBV7-3 with TRBJ2-5, with TRBD2 identical over 7 bases. The CDR3 runs to 14 residues. The germline gives CDR1 SGHTA, CDR2 FQGTGA. J was trimmed by 4 bases and V by 5 bases; bases with no gene match: 7. The CDR3 region has the DNA TGTGCCAGCAGCCTCGGGGGAGGGCCAGAGACCCAGTACTTC. Amino acid sequence: CASSLGGGPETQYF.

The chain joins TRBV5-1 to TRBJ2-1; 7 bases align to TRBD2. Unmatched junction bases numbered 16, after V lost 4 bases and J lost 9 bases. The CDR3 length is 16 residues. The V gene's germline CDR1 is SGHRS and CDR2 YFSETQ. The CDR3 DNA is TGCGCCAGCAGCCCCGCGGGTAGCGGGCCACATGGTGAGCAGTTCTTC. Translation gives CASSPAGSGPHGEQFF.

The gene calls are TRBV6-5 and TRBJ2-3, with D hard to call. This CDR3 spans 16 amino acids. Germline CDR1 reads MNHEY; CDR2 reads SVGAGI. The V and J ends lost 2 bases and 1 base respectively, with 13 bases between them. The CDR3 region is CASSYLTLGGTDTQYF. The DNA for the CDR3 is TGTGCCAGCAGTTACCTCACACTTGGGGGCACAGATACGCAGTATTTT.

The genes are TRBV5-4 and TRBJ2-2; unclear D gene. Trimming took off 0 bases at V and 6 bases at J, with 3 bases between the two ends. CDR3 length: 12 amino acids. The germline CDR1 and CDR2 sequences are SGHNT and YYREEE (reference sequence). This CDR3 reads CASSLDSGELFF. DNA for the CDR3: TGTGCCAGCAGCTTGGACTCCGGGGAGCTGTTTTTT. The complete variable domain, with remaining parts taken from reference TRBV5-4 and TRBJ2-2, reads ETGVTQSPTHLIKTRGQQVTLRCSSQSGHNTVSWYQQALGQGPQFIFQYYREEENGRGNFPPRFSGLQFPNYSSELNVNALELDDSALYLCASSLDSGELFFGEGSRLTVL.

The chain uses TRBV7-9 and TRBJ2-4; D is unclear. The CDR3 extends over 17 amino acids. The V and J ends lost 0 bases and 0 bases respectively, with 12 bases between them. Per the germline V gene, CDR1 is SEHNR and CDR2 is FQNEAQ (reference sequence). CDR3 sequence (DNA): TGTGCCAGCAGCTTAGCCTCCTCAGACATAGCCAAAAACATTCAGTACTTC. It yields the protein CASSLASSDIAKNIQYF.